The clone carrying this TCR beta chain was recorded many times. The CDR3 runs to 14 residues. Deletions cut 6 bases from V and 4 bases from J, with 18 bases between. Germline CDR1 is DFQATT and CDR2 is SNEGSKA (reference sequence). The sample belongs to a study of T-cell reconstitution after alpha-beta-depleted transplantation in children. Researchers prepared the TCRbeta library using unique molecular identifiers, the study reports. TCRdb independently ran MiXCR on the PCR reads; one entry per CDR3 protein. The sample carries around 240,000 distinct CDR3 sequences, about 9.6% recorded once. This sequence joins TRBV20-1 and TRBJ1-2, with D possibly being TRBD1 (6 bases). The specimen comprised PBMCs from the stem cell graft donor, sampled from the stem cell graft. The TCR originated in a human donor who donated a stem cell graft to a child with SCID. The CDR3 DNA is TGCAGTGCCCTTATAAAAGACAGGTTCTATGGCTACACCTTC. Residues: CSALIKDRFYGYTF.